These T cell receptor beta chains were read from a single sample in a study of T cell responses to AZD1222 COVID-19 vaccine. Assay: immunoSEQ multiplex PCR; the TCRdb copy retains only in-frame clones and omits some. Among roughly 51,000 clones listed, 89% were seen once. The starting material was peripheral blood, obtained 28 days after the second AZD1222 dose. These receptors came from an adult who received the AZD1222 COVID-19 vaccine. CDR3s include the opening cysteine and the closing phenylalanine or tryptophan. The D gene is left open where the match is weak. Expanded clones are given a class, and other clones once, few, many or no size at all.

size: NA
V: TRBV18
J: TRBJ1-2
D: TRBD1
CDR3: CASSPSQGAGGYTF
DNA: TGTGCCAGCTCACCCAGTCAGGGGGCAGGCGGCTACACCTTC

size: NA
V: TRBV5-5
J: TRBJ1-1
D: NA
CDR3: CASSLGRGLDTEAFF
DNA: TGTGCCAGCAGCTTGGGTCGAGGGCTGGACACTGAAGCTTTCTTT

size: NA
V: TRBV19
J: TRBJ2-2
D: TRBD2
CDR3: CASTRSGIDTGELFF
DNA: TGTGCCAGTACTCGTAGCGGGATTGACACCGGGGAGCTGTTTTTT

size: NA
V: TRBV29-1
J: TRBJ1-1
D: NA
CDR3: CSVVVGNTEAFF
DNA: TGCAGCGTTGTGGTCGGGAACACTGAAGCTTTCTTT

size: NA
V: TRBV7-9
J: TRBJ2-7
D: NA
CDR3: CASSNTMTGGEQYF
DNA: TGTGCCAGCAGCAATACTATGACCGGCGGCGAGCAGTACTTC

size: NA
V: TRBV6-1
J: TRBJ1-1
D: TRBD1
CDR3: CASSSRDRAGTEAFF
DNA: TGTGCCAGCAGTTCCCGAGACAGGGCTGGAACTGAAGCTTTCTTT

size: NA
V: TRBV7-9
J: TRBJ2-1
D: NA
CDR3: CASSLLSGSYNEQFF
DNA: TGTGCCAGCAGCTTACTGTCCGGATCCTACAATGAGCAGTTCTTC

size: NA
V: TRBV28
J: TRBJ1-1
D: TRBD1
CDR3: CAGKTGGANTEAFF
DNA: TGTGCCGGGAAAACAGGGGGCGCGAACACTGAAGCTTTCTTT

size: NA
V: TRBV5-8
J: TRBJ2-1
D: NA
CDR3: CASSLRLPGRNEQFF
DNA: TGTGCCAGCAGCTTGCGACTACCGGGCCGGAATGAGCAGTTCTTC

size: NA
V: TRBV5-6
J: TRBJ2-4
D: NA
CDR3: CASSLDSVKNIQYF
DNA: TGTGCCAGCAGCCTTGACAGCGTAAAAAACATTCAGTACTTC

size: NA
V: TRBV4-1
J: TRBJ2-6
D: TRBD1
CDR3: CASSQGQGAGANVLTF
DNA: TGCGCCAGCAGCCAGGGACAGGGGGCTGGGGCCAACGTCCTGACTTTC

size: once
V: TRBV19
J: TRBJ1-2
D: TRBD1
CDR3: CATKTGDGYTF
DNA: TGTGCCACCAAGACAGGGGATGGCTACACCTTC

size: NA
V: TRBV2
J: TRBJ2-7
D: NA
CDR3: CASSGVGQVEQYF
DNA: TGTGCCAGCAGTGGCGTTGGTCAGGTCGAGCAGTACTTC

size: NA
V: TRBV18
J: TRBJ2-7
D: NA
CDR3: CASSPRGPYEQYF
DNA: TGTGCCAGCTCACCCAGGGGCCCCTACGAGCAGTACTTC

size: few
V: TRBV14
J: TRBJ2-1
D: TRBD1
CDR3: CASSQVGQGVWNEQFF
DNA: TGTGCCAGCAGCCAAGTGGGACAGGGAGTTTGGAATGAGCAGTTCTTC

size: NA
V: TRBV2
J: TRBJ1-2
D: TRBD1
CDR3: CASSTNRGTAGGYTF
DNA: TGTGCCAGCAGTACAAACAGGGGCACAGCGGGCGGCTACACCTTC

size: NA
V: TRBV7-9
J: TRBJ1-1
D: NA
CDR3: CASSLAGADTEAFF
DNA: TGTGCCAGCAGCTTAGCGGGCGCGGACACTGAAGCTTTCTTT

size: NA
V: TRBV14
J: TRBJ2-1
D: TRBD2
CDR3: CASSQSGLAVYNEQFF
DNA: TGTGCCAGCAGCCAGTCGGGACTAGCGGTATACAATGAGCAGTTCTTC

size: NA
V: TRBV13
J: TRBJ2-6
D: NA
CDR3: CASSLGLGDSGANVLTF
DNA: TGTGCCAGCAGCTTAGGCCTGGGGGACTCTGGGGCCAACGTCCTGACTTTC

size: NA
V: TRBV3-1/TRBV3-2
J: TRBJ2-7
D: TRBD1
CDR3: CASSHLQGYEQYF
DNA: TGTGCCAGCAGCCACCTACAGGGGTACGAGCAGTACTTC

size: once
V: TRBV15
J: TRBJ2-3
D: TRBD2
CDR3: CATSIPGLAGASTDTQYF
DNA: TGTGCCACCAGCATCCCGGGACTAGCGGGGGCGAGCACAGATACGCAGTATTTT

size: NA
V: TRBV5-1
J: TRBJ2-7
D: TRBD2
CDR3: CASSLESGRSYEQYF
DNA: TGCGCCAGCAGCTTGGAAAGCGGGAGATCCTACGAGCAGTACTTC

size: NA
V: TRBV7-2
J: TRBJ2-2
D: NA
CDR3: CASSQYPNTGELFF
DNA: TGTGCCAGCAGCCAATACCCGAACACCGGGGAGCTGTTTTTT

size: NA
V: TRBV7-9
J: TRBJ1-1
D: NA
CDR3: CASSLEPQGNTEAFF
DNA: TGTGCCAGCAGCTTAGAACCACAGGGGAACACTGAAGCTTTCTTT

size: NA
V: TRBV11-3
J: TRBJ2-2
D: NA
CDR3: CASSLAGELFF
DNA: TGTGCCAGCAGCTTAGCTGGGGAGCTGTTTTTT

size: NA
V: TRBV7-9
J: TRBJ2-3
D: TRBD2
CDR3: CASRLGPRTSGRTDTQYF
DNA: TGTGCCAGCAGACTCGGCCCGAGGACTAGCGGTCGCACAGATACGCAGTATTTT

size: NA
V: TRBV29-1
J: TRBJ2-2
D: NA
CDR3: CSVRVQGVTGELFF
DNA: TGCAGCGTTAGGGTCCAAGGGGTCACCGGGGAGCTGTTTTTT

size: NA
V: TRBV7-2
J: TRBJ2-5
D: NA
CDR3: CASSLGARGGGETQYF
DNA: TGTGCCAGCAGCTTAGGGGCTAGAGGGGGAGGGGAGACCCAGTACTTC

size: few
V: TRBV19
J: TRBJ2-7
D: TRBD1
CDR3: CASSPRRTGTPYEQYF
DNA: TGTGCCAGTAGTCCCAGGAGGACAGGTACCCCCTACGAGCAGTACTTC

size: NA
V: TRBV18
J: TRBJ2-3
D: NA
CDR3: CASSPGGATDTQYF
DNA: TGTGCCAGCTCACCAGGGGGCGCCACAGATACGCAGTATTTT

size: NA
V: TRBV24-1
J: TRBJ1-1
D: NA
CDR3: CATRPGGGTEAFF
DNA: TGTGCCACCAGACCTGGGGGTGGGACTGAAGCTTTCTTT

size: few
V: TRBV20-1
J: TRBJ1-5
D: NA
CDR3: CSASQGSQPQHF
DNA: TGCAGTGCTAGTCAGGGTAGTCAGCCCCAGCATTTT

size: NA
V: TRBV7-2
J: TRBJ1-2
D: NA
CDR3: CASSSIDYGYTF
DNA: TGTGCCAGCAGCTCCATCGACTATGGCTACACCTTC

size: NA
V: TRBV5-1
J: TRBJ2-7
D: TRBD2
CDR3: CASSTRLAGSYEQYF
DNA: TGCGCCAGCAGCACCCGACTAGCGGGTTCCTACGAGCAGTACTTC

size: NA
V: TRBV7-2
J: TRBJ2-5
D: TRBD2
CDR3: CASSSTSGGGETQYF
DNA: TGTGCCAGCAGCTCCACTAGCGGAGGGGGAGAGACCCAGTACTTC

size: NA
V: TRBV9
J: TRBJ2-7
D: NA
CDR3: CASSVGLGPPDEQYF
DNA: TGTGCCAGCAGCGTAGGCCTAGGCCCTCCTGACGAGCAGTACTTC

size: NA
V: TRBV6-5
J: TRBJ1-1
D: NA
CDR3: CASSYWRSLNTEAFF
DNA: TGTGCCAGCAGTTACTGGCGGTCATTGAACACTGAAGCTTTCTTT

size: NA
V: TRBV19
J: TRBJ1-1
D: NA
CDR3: CASSPSTANTEAFF
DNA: TGTGCCAGTAGTCCCTCGACAGCAAACACTGAAGCTTTCTTT